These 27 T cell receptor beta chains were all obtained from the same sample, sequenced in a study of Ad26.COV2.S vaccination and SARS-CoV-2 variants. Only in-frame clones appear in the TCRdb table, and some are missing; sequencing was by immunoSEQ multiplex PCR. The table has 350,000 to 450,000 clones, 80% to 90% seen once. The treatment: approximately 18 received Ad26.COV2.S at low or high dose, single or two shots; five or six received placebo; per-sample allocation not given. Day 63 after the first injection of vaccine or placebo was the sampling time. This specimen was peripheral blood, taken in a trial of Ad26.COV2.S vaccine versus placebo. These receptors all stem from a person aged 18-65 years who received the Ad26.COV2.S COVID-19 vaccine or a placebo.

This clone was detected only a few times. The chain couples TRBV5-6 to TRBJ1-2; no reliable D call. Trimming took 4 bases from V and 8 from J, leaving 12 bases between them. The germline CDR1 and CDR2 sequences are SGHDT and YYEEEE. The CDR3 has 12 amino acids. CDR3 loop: CASSLVRLGYTF. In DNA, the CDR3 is TGTGCCAGCAGCCTAGTGCGTCTGGGCTACACCTTC. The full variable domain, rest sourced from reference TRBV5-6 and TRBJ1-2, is DAGVTQSPTHLIKTRGQQVTLRCSPKSGHDTVSWYQQALGQGPQFIFQYYEEEERQRGNFPDRFSGHQFPNYSSELNVNALLLGDSALYLCASSLVRLGYTFGSGTRLTVV.

The CDR3 reads CASSFRDGYTF. The CDR3 nucleotides read TGTGCCAGCAGTTTTAGGGATGGCTACACCTTC. The rearrangement joins TRBV28 to TRBJ1-2; D is unresolved. Trimming left V 3 bases short and J 6 bases short, with 5 bases between. The CDR3 is made up of 11 amino acids. CDR1 is MDHEN, CDR2 SYDVKM, per germline.

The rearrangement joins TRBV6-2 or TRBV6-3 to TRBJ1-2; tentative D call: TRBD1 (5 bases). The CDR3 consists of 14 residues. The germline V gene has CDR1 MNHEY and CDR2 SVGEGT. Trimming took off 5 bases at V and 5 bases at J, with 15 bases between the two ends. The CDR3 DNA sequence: TGTGCCAGCAGTAACCGACAGACTTGGTATGGCTACACCTTC. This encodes CASSNRQTWYGYTF.

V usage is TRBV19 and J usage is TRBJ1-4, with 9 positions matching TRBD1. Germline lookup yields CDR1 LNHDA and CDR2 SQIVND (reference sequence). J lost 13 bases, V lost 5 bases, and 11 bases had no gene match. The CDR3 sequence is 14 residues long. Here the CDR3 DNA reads TGTGCCAGTAGTTCCCGGGACAGGGTATCGGGACTGTTTTTT. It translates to CASSSRDRVSGLFF.

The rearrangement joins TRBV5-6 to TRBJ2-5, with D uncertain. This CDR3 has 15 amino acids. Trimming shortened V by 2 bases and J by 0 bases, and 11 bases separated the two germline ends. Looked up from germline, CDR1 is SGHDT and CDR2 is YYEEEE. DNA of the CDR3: TGTGCCAGCAGCTTATTCGGGCGGTACCAAGAGACCCAGTACTTC. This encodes CASSLFGRYQETQYF.

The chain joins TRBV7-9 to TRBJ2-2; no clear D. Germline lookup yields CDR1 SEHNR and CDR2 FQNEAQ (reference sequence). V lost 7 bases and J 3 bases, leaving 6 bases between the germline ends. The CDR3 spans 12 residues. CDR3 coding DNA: TGTGCCAGCACCACCCACACCGGGGAGCTGTTTTTT. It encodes CASTTHTGELFF. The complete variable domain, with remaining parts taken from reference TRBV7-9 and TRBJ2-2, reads DTGVSQNPRHKITKRGQNVTFRCDPISEHNRLYWYRQTLGQGPEFLTYFQNEAQLEKSRLLSDRFSAERPKGSFSTLEIQRTEQGDSAMYLCASTTHTGELFFGEGSRLTVL.

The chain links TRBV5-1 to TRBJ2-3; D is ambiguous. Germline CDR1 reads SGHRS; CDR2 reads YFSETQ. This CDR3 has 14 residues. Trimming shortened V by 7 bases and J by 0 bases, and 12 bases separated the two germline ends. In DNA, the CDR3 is TGCGCCAGCGGAAAGACGGTTAGCACAGATACGCAGTATTTT. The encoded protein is CASGKTVSTDTQYF.

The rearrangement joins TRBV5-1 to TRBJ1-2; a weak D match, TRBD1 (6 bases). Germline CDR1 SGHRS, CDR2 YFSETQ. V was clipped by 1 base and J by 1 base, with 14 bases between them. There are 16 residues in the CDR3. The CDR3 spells CASSLSLQGFNYGYTF. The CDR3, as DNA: TGCGCCAGCAGCTTGTCCCTACAGGGTTTTAACTATGGCTACACCTTC.

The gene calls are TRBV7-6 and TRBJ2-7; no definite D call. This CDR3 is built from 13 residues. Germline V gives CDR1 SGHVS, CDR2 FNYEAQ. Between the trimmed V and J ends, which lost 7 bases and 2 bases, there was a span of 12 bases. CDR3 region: CASTIQDPYEQYF. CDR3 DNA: TGTGCCAGCACCATTCAGGACCCCTACGAGCAGTACTTC.

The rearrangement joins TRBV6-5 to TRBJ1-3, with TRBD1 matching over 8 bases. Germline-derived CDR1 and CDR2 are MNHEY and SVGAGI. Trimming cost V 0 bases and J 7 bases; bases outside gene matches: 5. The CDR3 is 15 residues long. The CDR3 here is CASSYSEQGANTIYF. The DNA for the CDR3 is TGTGCCAGCAGTTACTCTGAGCAGGGGGCTAACACCATATATTTT.

CDR3 amino acids: CASSLGGTGSEQYF. CDR3 DNA: TGTGCCAGCAGCTTGGGGGGGACAGGTTCCGAGCAGTACTTC. V and J are TRBV5-4 and TRBJ2-7; 8 bases agree with TRBD1. The CDR3 is made up of 14 amino acids. The V and J ends lost 0 bases and 6 bases, in that order; junction bases with no gene match: 5. Per germline, CDR1 SGHNT and CDR2 YYREEE (reference sequence). The variable domain in full, completed from reference TRBV5-4 and TRBJ2-7, reads ETGVTQSPTHLIKTRGQQVTLRCSSQSGHNTVSWYQQALGQGPQFIFQYYREEENGRGNFPPRFSGLQFPNYSSELNVNALELDDSALYLCASSLGGTGSEQYFGPGTRLTVT.

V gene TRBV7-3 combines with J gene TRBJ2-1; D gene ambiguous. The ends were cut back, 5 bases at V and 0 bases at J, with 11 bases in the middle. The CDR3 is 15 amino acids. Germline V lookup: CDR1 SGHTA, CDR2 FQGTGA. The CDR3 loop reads CASSPDPSSYNEQFF. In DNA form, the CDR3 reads TGTGCCAGCAGCCCGGACCCCAGCTCCTACAATGAGCAGTTCTTC.

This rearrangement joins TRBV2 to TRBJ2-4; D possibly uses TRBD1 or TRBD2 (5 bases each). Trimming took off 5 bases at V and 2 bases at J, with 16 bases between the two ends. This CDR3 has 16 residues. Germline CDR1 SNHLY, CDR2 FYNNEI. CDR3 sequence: CASSRRGEESKNIQYF. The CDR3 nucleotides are TGTGCCAGCAGTCGCCGAGGGGAAGAGTCCAAAAACATTCAGTACTTC.

The CDR3 DNA follows: TGTGCCAGCAGTTGGACAGTGAACACTGAAGCTTTCTTT. Translation gives CASSWTVNTEAFF. The V and J genes are TRBV27 and TRBJ1-1, with D maybe TRBD1 (6 bases). This CDR3 contains 13 residues. Trimming cost V 4 bases and J 0 bases, with 6 bases left between them. Germline V gene lookup returns CDR1 MNHEY and CDR2 SMNVEV (reference sequence).

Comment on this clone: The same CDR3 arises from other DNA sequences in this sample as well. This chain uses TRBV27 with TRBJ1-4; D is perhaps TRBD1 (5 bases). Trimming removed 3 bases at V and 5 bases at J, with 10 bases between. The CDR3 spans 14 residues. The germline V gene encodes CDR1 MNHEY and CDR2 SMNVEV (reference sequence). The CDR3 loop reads CASSFGRGNEKLFF. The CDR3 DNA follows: TGTGCCAGCAGTTTTGGTCGGGGGAATGAAAAACTGTTTTTT.

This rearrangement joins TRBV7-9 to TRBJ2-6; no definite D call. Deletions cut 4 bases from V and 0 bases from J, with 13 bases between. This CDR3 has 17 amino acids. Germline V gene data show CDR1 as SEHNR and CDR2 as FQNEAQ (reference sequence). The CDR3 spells CASSSRVPSSGANVLTF. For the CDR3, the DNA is TGTGCCAGCAGCTCCCGGGTTCCCTCCTCTGGGGCCAACGTCCTGACTTTC.

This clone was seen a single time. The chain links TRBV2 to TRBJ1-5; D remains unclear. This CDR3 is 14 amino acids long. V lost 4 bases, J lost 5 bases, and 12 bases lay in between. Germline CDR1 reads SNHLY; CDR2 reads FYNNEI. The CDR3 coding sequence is TGTGCCAGCAGTGTCGAAAGCGGGGATCAGCCCCAGCATTTT. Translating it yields CASSVESGDQPQHF.

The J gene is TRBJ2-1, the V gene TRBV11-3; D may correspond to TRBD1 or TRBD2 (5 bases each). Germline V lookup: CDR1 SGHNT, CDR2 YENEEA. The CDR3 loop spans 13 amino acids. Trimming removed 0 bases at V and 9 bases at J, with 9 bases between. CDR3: CASSLDPGAEQFF. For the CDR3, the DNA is TGTGCCAGCAGCTTAGATCCCGGGGCTGAGCAGTTCTTC.

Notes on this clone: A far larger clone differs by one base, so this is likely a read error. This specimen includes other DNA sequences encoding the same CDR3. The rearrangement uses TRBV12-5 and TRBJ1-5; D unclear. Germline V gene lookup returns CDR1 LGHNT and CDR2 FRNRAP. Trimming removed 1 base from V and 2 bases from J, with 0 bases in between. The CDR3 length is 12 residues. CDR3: CASGLGNQPQHF. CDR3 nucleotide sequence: TGTGCTAGTGGTTTGGGCAATCAGCCCCAGCATTTT.

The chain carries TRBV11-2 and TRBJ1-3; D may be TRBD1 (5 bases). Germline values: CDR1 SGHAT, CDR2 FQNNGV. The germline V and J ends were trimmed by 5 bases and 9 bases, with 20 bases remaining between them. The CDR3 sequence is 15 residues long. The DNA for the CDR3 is TGTGCCAGCAGCCCGATCCGGGGGGATAGGGGCACCATATATTTT. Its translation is CASSPIRGDRGTIYF.

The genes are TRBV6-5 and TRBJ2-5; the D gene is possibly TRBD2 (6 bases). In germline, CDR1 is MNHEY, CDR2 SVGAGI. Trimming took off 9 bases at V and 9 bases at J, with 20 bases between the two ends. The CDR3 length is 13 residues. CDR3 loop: CASLGAGGRAQYF. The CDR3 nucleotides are TGTGCCAGTCTTGGGGCCGGGGGACGGGCCCAGTACTTC.

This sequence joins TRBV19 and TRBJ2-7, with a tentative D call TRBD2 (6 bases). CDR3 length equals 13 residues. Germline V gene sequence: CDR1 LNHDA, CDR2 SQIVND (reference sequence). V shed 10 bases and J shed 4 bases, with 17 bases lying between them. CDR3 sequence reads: CATSRLGKYEQYF. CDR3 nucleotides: TGTGCCACATCCCGACTAGGGAAATACGAGCAGTACTTC.

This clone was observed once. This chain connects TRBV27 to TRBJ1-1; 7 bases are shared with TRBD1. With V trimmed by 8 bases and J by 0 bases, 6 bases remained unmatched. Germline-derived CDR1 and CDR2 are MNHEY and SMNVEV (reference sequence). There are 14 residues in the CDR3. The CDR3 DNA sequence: TGTGCCAGCGGACACAGGGGCCTGAACACTGAAGCTTTCTTT. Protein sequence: CASGHRGLNTEAFF.

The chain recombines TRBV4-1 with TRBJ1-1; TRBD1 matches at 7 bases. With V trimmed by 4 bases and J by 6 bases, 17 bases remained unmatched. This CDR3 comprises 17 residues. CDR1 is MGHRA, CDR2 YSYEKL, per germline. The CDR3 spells CASSPVTGETYRPEAFF. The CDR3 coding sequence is TGCGCCAGCAGCCCCGTAACAGGGGAAACCTACCGGCCTGAAGCTTTCTTT.

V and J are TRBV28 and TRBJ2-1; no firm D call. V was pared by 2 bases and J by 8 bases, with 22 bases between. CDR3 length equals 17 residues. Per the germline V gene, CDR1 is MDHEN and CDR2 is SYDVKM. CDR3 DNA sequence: TGTGCCAGCAGTTTAAGTCCCCGGGCTTCTCCATCCCATGAGCAGTTCTTC. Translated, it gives CASSLSPRASPSHEQFF.

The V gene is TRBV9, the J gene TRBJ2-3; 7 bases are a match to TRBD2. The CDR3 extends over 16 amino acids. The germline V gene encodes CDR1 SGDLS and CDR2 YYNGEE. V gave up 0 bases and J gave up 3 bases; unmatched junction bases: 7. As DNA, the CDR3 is TGTGCCAGCAGCGTAGGGGGTAGCGGGTTTACAGATACGCAGTATTTT. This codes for CASSVGGSGFTDTQYF.

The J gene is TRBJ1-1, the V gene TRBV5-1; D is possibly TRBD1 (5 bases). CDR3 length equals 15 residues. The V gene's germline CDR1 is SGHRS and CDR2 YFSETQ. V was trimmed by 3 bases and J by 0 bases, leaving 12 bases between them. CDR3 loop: CASSSGTGMNTEAFF. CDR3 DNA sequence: TGCGCCAGCAGCTCAGGGACGGGAATGAACACTGAAGCTTTCTTT.